The rows below give T cell receptor beta chains drawn from one sample of a study of blood T cell repertoires in COVID-19. The table came from immunoSEQ multiplex PCR; TCRdb's copy has only in-frame clones and leaves some out. The profile shows around 72,000 clones, around four fifths of them singletons. The specimen sequenced was peripheral blood. The receptors shown here come from a woman over 75 with acute or convalescent COVID-19. Both conserved end residues are part of each CDR3.

v_call cdr3_aa
TRBV11-2 CASSSIAGREQYF
TRBV21-1 CASSSGGAGPYNEQFF
TRBV7-8 CASSLGQVVRGTEAFF
TRBV3-1/TRBV3-2 CASSLSSLNTEAFF
TRBV12-5 CASGLQTGVSNYGYTF
TRBV10-1 CASSDGWGPSYEQYF
TRBV27 CASSFKGGTYSNQPQHF
TRBV9 CASSVAWTGEDYGYTF
TRBV2 CASSVGGGRGPSGYTF
TRBV6-5 CASSSVGVDGYTF
TRBV19 CASSIGLQGVEPQHF
TRBV2 CASRSGGNQPQHF
TRBV6-4 CASSPTGTGEGEQYF
TRBV6-6 CASSPGNLNTEAFF
TRBV5-6 CASSSMKRTARGSEKLFF
TRBV7-6 CASSYSRAGPYEQYF